This T cell receptor beta chain was identified in a study of patients and donors after allogeneic stem cell transplantation. TCRdb re-analysed the RT-PCR reads in MiXCR, keeping a single row per CDR3 protein. The profile shows 800,000 to 1,000,000 distinct CDR3 sequences, about a sixth of them singletons. Germline V gives CDR1 MNHEY, CDR2 SVGAGI. Trimming took 1 base from V and 6 from J, leaving 20 bases between them. This CDR3 spans 17 amino acids. The gene calls are TRBV6-5 and TRBJ2-3, with D possibly TRBD2 on 6 matching bases. The sequence was obtained from a human donor who was either an allogeneic HSCT recipient or a stem cell or donor lymphocyte infusion donor (not recorded which). It is not recorded whose cells these are; they may come from a transplant donor. The sequenced sample consisted of blood, either unsorted or a sorted T cell fraction (not recorded which). The CDR3 DNA reads as TGTGCCAGCAGTTACTGGAGGGTCGACCCCACAGATGATACGCAGTATTTT. Residues: CASSYWRVDPTDDTQYF.